A single sample is the source of the 27 T cell receptor beta chains below, sequenced in a study of control samples from healthy donors and cancer patients (dated by TCRdb to between 2020 and 2021). The library was produced with the immunoSEQ multiplex PCR assay. The table was pulled from immuneACCESS by TCRdb, which kept in-frame rearrangements only. Such tables lose some clones; where checked, under half of the loss comes from unresolved V genes, and the rest has no known cause. This sample lists some 80,000 clones; about 90% were detected once. The biggest ten clones account for 1.5% to 2% of the sample. Sample: PBMCs. These receptors all come from a woman in her fifties or sixties with head and neck cancer.

V and J are TRBV6-4 and TRBJ2-1, with 7 positions matching TRBD2. Per the germline V gene, CDR1 is MRHNA and CDR2 is SNTAGT. V was pared by 6 bases and J by 7 bases, with 12 bases of the junction left unmatched. The CDR3 consists of 15 residues. DNA for the CDR3: TGTGCCAGCAGCCCCGAGGGCGGGAGCCCAAATGAGCAGTTCTTC. Its protein product is CASSPEGGSPNEQFF.

This rearrangement joins TRBV5-1 to TRBJ2-5; the match to TRBD1 covers 9 bases. V lost 4 bases, J lost 5 bases, and 12 bases stayed unmatched. Germline assignment: CDR1 SGHRS and CDR2 YFSETQ. CDR3 length equals 16 residues. CDR3 nucleotides: TGCGCCAGCAGCGGGGCCTCCACAGGGGGCCGGGAGACCCAGTACTTC. Protein sequence: CASSGASTGGRETQYF.

The chain combines TRBV5-1 with TRBJ2-2; 9 nucleotides line up with TRBD1. This CDR3 comprises 17 residues. Trimming cost V 3 bases and J 1 base; bases outside gene matches: 7. CDR1 is SGHRS, CDR2 YFSETQ, per germline. This chain's CDR3 is CASSYYTGGRNTGELFF. The CDR3 bases are TGCGCCAGCAGCTATTACACAGGGGGCCGGAACACCGGGGAGCTGTTTTTT.

This clone was recorded a few times. This chain joins TRBV19 and TRBJ2-1, with D uncertain. Germline CDR1 LNHDA, CDR2 SQIVND (reference sequence). The V end lost 10 bases, the J end lost 3 bases, and 19 bases lay between the germline ends. This CDR3 has 15 amino acids. CDR3 region: CATTDPKTSYNEQFF. CDR3 sequence (DNA): TGTGCCACCACGGACCCCAAAACAAGCTACAATGAGCAGTTCTTC.

The J gene is TRBJ2-6, the V gene TRBV19; D unresolved. Germline V gene sequence: CDR1 LNHDA, CDR2 SQIVND (reference sequence). This CDR3 spans 17 amino acids. Trimming removed 3 bases at V and 0 bases at J, with 12 bases between. CDR3 loop: CASSMDATGSGANVLTF. In DNA, the CDR3 is TGTGCCAGTAGTATGGATGCGACGGGCTCTGGGGCCAACGTCCTGACTTTC.

V is TRBV28 and J is TRBJ2-1; 12 nucleotides align to TRBD2. V lost 1 base, J lost 10 bases, and 11 bases stayed unmatched. The CDR3 runs to 17 residues. From germline, CDR1 is MDHEN and CDR2 SYDVKM. CDR3 bases: TGTGCCAGCAGTTTATCCGATGAGACTAGCGGGAGTTTGGAGCAGTTCTTC. It is translated as CASSLSDETSGSLEQFF.

The chain links TRBV15 to TRBJ2-7; 9 bases are a match to TRBD1. This CDR3 is built from 13 residues. The V segment lost 8 bases and the J segment 4 bases; nucleotides outside the gene matches: 6. CDR1 and CDR2 (germline): LNHNV, YYDKDF (reference sequence). CDR3 residues: CATLQTGGYEQYF. The CDR3 nucleotides read TGTGCCACCCTTCAGACAGGGGGGTACGAGCAGTACTTC.

CDR3 protein: CASSGTGGQGNIQYF. The DNA for the CDR3 is TGCGCCAGCAGTGGCACGGGGGGCCAGGGAAACATTCAGTACTTC. The rearrangement uses TRBV10-1 and TRBJ2-4; D might be TRBD2 (7 bases). The V and J ends lost 4 bases and 6 bases respectively, with 16 bases between them. CDR3 length equals 15 residues. Per germline, CDR1 WNHNN and CDR2 SYGVQD (reference sequence).

V and J are TRBV7-2 and TRBJ2-3, with unresolved D. V was clipped by 1 base and J by 7 bases, with 9 bases between them. CDR3 size: 13 residues. CDR1 SGHTA and CDR2 FQGNSA come from the germline V gene. The CDR3 is CASSLEAKHTQYF. CDR3 DNA sequence: TGTGCCAGCAGCTTAGAGGCTAAGCATACGCAGTATTTT. Supplemented by reference TRBV7-2 and TRBJ2-3, the full variable domain reads GAGVSQSPSNKVTEKGKDVELRCDPISGHTALYWYRQSLGQGLEFLIYFQGNSAPDKSGLPSDRFSAERTGGSVSTLTIQRTQQEDSAVYLCASSLEAKHTQYFGPGTRLTVL.

This clone has a single count. V and J are TRBV5-1 and TRBJ2-3; D unresolved. CDR1 is SGHRS, CDR2 YFSETQ, per germline. The CDR3 consists of 16 residues. V dropped 1 base and J dropped 3 bases, with 15 bases sitting between them. DNA of the CDR3: TGCGCCAGCAGCTTGATATCAGCGCTACGTACAGATACGCAGTATTTT. Amino acids: CASSLISALRTDTQYF.

V is TRBV6-6 and J is TRBJ2-6; D is undetermined. The V and J ends lost 2 bases and 1 base respectively, with 9 bases between them. This CDR3 contains 16 residues. Germline lookup yields CDR1 MNHNY and CDR2 SVGAGI (reference sequence). This CDR3 reads CASSYPGPSGANVLTF. CDR3 coding DNA: TGTGCCAGCAGTTACCCAGGACCATCTGGGGCCAACGTCCTGACTTTC.

This clone was recorded once. Here the CDR3 reads CASSLGTTTDTQYF. CDR3 bases: TGTGCCAGCAGCTTGGGGACTACCACAGATACGCAGTATTTT. The V and J genes are TRBV7-2 and TRBJ2-3, with TRBD2 matching 7 bases. V lost 3 bases to trimming and J lost 2 bases; unmatched junction nucleotides: 2. Germline V CDR1 and CDR2: SGHTA, FQGNSA. The CDR3 covers 14 residues.

A word on this clone: At one boundary the junction diverges from the germline segment, which might be a read error. The CDR3 here is CASSSNPSEGRVF. As DNA, the CDR3 is TGTGCCAGTAGTTCAAATCCTAGCGAGGGGAGGGTCTTC. This sequence joins TRBV19 and TRBJ2-1; 7 nucleotides agree with TRBD2. This CDR3 is built from 13 residues. Germline CDR1 and CDR2: LNHDA and SQIVND (reference sequence).

On this clone: Its ends do not fully match the called genes, so a read error is possible. This sequence joins TRBV14 and TRBJ2-7; unclear D gene. This CDR3 region has 15 residues. Per the germline V gene, CDR1 is SGHDN and CDR2 is FVKESK. CDR3 loop: CASSQVGKTFYKQYF. As DNA, the CDR3 is TGTGCCAGCAGCCAAGTTGGAAAGACTTTCTACAAGCAGTACTTC.

The rearrangement links TRBV19 to TRBJ2-1, with a possible D match to TRBD1 (6 bases). The CDR3 sequence is 16 residues long. The V end lost 3 bases, the J end lost 6 bases, and 18 bases lay between the germline ends. In germline, CDR1 is LNHDA, CDR2 SQIVND (reference sequence). CDR3 in DNA: TGTGCCAGTAGTATTCGGCGGACAGAGGTGTCCAATGAGCAGTTCTTC. As protein: CASSIRRTEVSNEQFF.

Notes on this clone: Compared with germline, one end of the junction differs, possibly owing to a read error. The chain couples TRBV18 to TRBJ2-7; D gene uncertain. Per the germline V gene, CDR1 is KGHSH and CDR2 is LQKENI. The CDR3 is 13 amino acids. The DNA for the CDR3 is TGTGCCAGCTCAACCAATCCCTCCGACGAGCAGTACTTC. Translating it yields CASSTNPSDEQYF.

The chain has TRBV29-1 and TRBJ1-5, with 7 bases lining up with TRBD1. The CDR3 has 16 residues. J lost 6 bases, V lost 6 bases, and 17 bases had no gene match. Germline CDR1 reads SQVTM; CDR2 reads ANQGSEA. The CDR3 is CSVETTGQWVGQPQHF. CDR3 DNA: TGCAGCGTAGAAACCACGGGACAGTGGGTAGGTCAGCCCCAGCATTTT.

The V gene is TRBV5-4, the J gene TRBJ2-3, with 7 bases aligning to TRBD2. The germline V gene encodes CDR1 SGHNT and CDR2 YYREEE (reference sequence). V lost 7 bases, J lost 8 bases, and 7 bases stayed unmatched. CDR3 length: 12 amino acids. The CDR3 protein is CASSRERGTQYF. CDR3 coding DNA: TGTGCCAGCTCGCGGGAGCGAGGTACGCAGTATTTT.

This rearrangement joins TRBV9 to TRBJ2-1; D is unresolved. Germline V gene lookup returns CDR1 SGDLS and CDR2 YYNGEE. V was pared by 1 base and J by 4 bases, with 18 bases between. The CDR3 consists of 17 residues. The chain's CDR3 is CASSVKGVALGYNEQFF. CDR3 sequence (DNA): TGTGCCAGCAGCGTAAAGGGTGTCGCCTTGGGGTACAATGAGCAGTTCTTC.

This sequence joins TRBV7-9 and TRBJ2-1, with 14 bases identical to TRBD2. Germline assignment: CDR1 SEHNR and CDR2 FQNEAQ (reference sequence). V gave up 0 bases and J gave up 9 bases; unmatched junction bases: 1. The CDR3 length is 15 residues. The CDR3 DNA reads as TGTGCCAGCAGCTTAGCGACTAGCGGGGGGGGTGAGCAGTTCTTC. Amino acids: CASSLATSGGGEQFF. Looking up the rest from reference TRBV7-9 and TRBJ2-1 gives the full variable domain: DTGVSQNPRHKITKRGQNVTFRCDPISEHNRLYWYRQTLGQGPEFLTYFQNEAQLEKSRLLSDRFSAERPKGSFSTLEIQRTEQGDSAMYLCASSLATSGGGEQFFGPGTRLTVL.

The rearrangement links TRBV11-2 to TRBJ2-7, with 11 positions matching TRBD1. The CDR3 covers 14 residues. Germline loops: CDR1 SGHAT, CDR2 FQNNGV. J was trimmed by 7 bases and V by 5 bases; bases with no gene match: 7. CDR3 sequence: CASSTDRGLGEQYF. CDR3 sequence (DNA): TGTGCCAGCAGCACGGACAGGGGGCTAGGGGAGCAGTACTTC.

This sequence joins TRBV6-1 and TRBJ1-2, with TRBD1 matching 9 bases. V was pared by 3 bases and J by 7 bases, with 12 bases of the junction left unmatched. This CDR3 has 16 amino acids. Germline V gives CDR1 MNHNS, CDR2 SASEGT. In nucleotides, the CDR3 is TGTGCCAGCAGTGACCGAGGACAGGGGCTCCCTGGTGGCTACACCTTC. Translated, it gives CASSDRGQGLPGGYTF.

This clone was seen a handful of times. This chain joins TRBV5-1 and TRBJ2-7; a weak D match, TRBD2 (6 bases). Trimming stripped 4 bases from V and 0 bases from J, with 14 bases between. Germline V gene sequence: CDR1 SGHRS, CDR2 YFSETQ. The CDR3 is 15 residues long. CDR3 amino acids: CASSARDFGSYEQYF. The CDR3 nucleotides read TGCGCCAGCAGCGCCCGGGACTTCGGCTCCTACGAGCAGTACTTC.

This rearrangement joins TRBV7-8 to TRBJ1-3; D not resolved. The ends were cut back, 5 bases at V and 0 bases at J, with 8 bases in the middle. The CDR3 runs to 14 residues. Per the germline V gene, CDR1 is SGHVS and CDR2 is FQNEAQ. The CDR3 is CASSPVFSGNTIYF. The CDR3 DNA reads as TGTGCCAGCAGCCCGGTCTTCTCTGGAAACACCATATATTTT.

The gene calls are TRBV6-2 or TRBV6-3 and TRBJ2-7, with 7 bases identical to TRBD1. The trim removed 2 bases at V and 7 bases at J, leaving 8 bases unmatched. The length of the CDR3 is 14 residues. Germline CDR1 and CDR2: MNHEY and SVGEGT. The DNA for the CDR3 is TGTGCCAGCAGTTACGACAGGGATTTACCAGAGCAGTACTTC. Its protein is CASSYDRDLPEQYF.

The chain combines TRBV15 with TRBJ2-7, with D uncertain. V was cut by 1 base and J by 4 bases, with 5 bases left in between. Germline-derived CDR1 and CDR2 are LNHNV and YYDKDF (reference sequence). CDR3 size: 12 residues. The CDR3 reads CATSRGRYEQYF. The CDR3, as DNA: TGTGCCACCAGCAGAGGAAGGTACGAGCAGTACTTC.

The rearrangement links TRBV5-4 to TRBJ2-5; 8 nucleotides align to TRBD2. The germline gives CDR1 SGHNT, CDR2 YYREEE (reference sequence). The CDR3 extends over 17 amino acids. V was clipped by 3 bases and J by 5 bases; unmatched bases: 15. The CDR3 DNA reads TGTGCCAGCAGCTCGCTGGTGGGGAGCGGGAGTTTGGAGACCCAGTACTTC. Amino acids: CASSSLVGSGSLETQYF.